This T cell receptor (beta chain) was captured in a study of shared clonotypes between healthy human individuals. The CDR3 totals 15 residues. Germline values: CDR1 MNHEY, CDR2 SVGAGI. Trimming removed 5 bases from V and 6 bases from J; junction bases left unmatched: 6. The assay was immunoSEQ multiplex PCR, and TCRdb's table has in-frame clones only and misses some. The sample lists about 960,000 clones, approximately 80% occurring once. Sequencing used memory CD4+ T cells sorted from blood. The subset denotes: CD45RA-negative fraction. The rearrangement links TRBV6-5 to TRBJ2-7, with 14 nucleotides matching TRBD2. This receptor was identified in a man between 18 and 29 years old in good health. CDR3 protein: CASSNGLAGGSEQYF. The CDR3 DNA follows: TGTGCCAGCAGTAACGGACTAGCGGGAGGATCCGAGCAGTACTTC.